This T cell receptor (beta chain) derives from a study of T-cell memory formation after mild COVID-19. Whole-study results and caveats: Largely, contracting CD4+ clones fell within CM and EM, and contracting CD8+ clones within EMRA.

CDR3 size: 15 residues. The J segment lost 2 bases and the V segment lost 6 bases, leaving 5 bases of the junction unmatched. Germline assignment: CDR1 SGHAT and CDR2 FQDESV (reference sequence). A single record per CDR3 protein comes from TCRdb applying MiXCR to the 5' RACE reads. The sample contains around 250,000 distinct CDR3 sequences, about a sixth of which appear only once. Turning to this clonotype: Its antigen is undetermined.

The chain couples TRBV11-1 to TRBJ2-3; TRBD1 aligns across 10 bases. This clonotype was obtained from a man aged 18-30 years who had mild COVID-19 (a few samples of this study predate the infection). Cell type and time point are not known. The material sequenced was PBMCs or a T cell subset sorted from them (not recorded which). The CDR3 DNA reads TGTGCCAGCAGATTTGGGACAGGGGCCACAGATACGCAGTATTTT. Translated: CASRFGTGATDTQYF. The variable domain in full, completed from reference TRBV11-1 and TRBJ2-3, reads EAEVAQSPRYKITEKSQAVAFWCDPISGHATLYWYRQILGQGPELLVQFQDESVVDDSQLPKDRFSAERLKGVDSTLKIQPAELGDSAMYLCASRFGTGATDTQYFGPGTRLTVL.